This passage covers 32 T cell receptor beta chains from one sample sequenced in a study of blood T cell repertoires in COVID-19. Profiled with immunoSEQ multiplex PCR; TCRdb holds only in-frame clones, not every one. The sample consists of approximately 120,000 clones, about 89% of them appearing once. Sequenced input: peripheral blood. Source of these receptors: a human donor with acute or convalescent COVID-19. The donor label of this sample is uncertain.

This clone appeared a single time. V is TRBV12-5 and J is TRBJ2-1; 7 bases match TRBD2. The CDR3 is made up of 15 amino acids. J was trimmed by 4 bases and V by 3 bases; bases with no gene match: 6. The germline gives CDR1 LGHNT, CDR2 FRNRAP. The CDR3 is CASGLGLAEYNEQFF. For the CDR3, the DNA is TGTGCTAGTGGTTTAGGGCTAGCGGAGTACAATGAGCAGTTCTTC. Together with reference TRBV12-5 and TRBJ2-1, the CDR3 gives the full variable domain: DARVTQTPRHKVTEMGQEVTMRCQPILGHNTVFWYRQTMMQGLELLAYFRNRAPLDDSGMPKDRFSAEMPDATLATLKIQPSEPRDSAVYFCASGLGLAEYNEQFFGPGTRLTVL.

This chain joins TRBV10-3 and TRBJ1-5, with D perhaps TRBD1 (5 bases). CDR3 length: 13 amino acids. Trimming took 4 bases from V and 4 from J, leaving 8 bases between them. CDR1 ENHRY and CDR2 SYGVKD come from the germline V gene. Written as DNA, the CDR3 is TGTGCCATCAGTGTGGACATTAATCAGCCCCAGCATTTT. Translation: CAISVDINQPQHF.

The V gene is TRBV5-1, the J gene TRBJ2-7, with 9 bases that match TRBD2. V trimming: 0 bases; J trimming: 3 bases; junction bases outside the gene matches: 4. The CDR3 runs 15 residues. Germline CDR1 is SGHRS and CDR2 is YFSETQ. The CDR3 nucleotides are TGCGCCAGCAGCTTGGTAGCGACTAGCGGCTACGAGCAGTACTTC. This codes for CASSLVATSGYEQYF.

This chain links TRBV5-5 with TRBJ2-5, with 7 bases aligning to TRBD1. V shed 3 bases, J shed 2 bases, and the junction held 4 bases outside the gene matches. Germline CDR1 reads SGHKS; CDR2 reads YYEKEE (reference sequence). This CDR3 has 14 amino acids. The CDR3 bases are TGTGCCAGCAGCTCGACAGGGTCTCAAGAGACCCAGTACTTC. This gives the protein CASSSTGSQETQYF.

V usage is TRBV4-3 and J usage is TRBJ2-1; D perhaps matches TRBD2 (6 bases). V lost 4 bases to trimming and J lost 7 bases, with 11 bases between them. Germline lookup yields CDR1 LGHNA and CDR2 YSLEER. This CDR3 is 13 amino acids long. The CDR3: CASSLGAGNEQFF. DNA for the CDR3: TGCGCCAGCAGCCTCGGGGCGGGGAATGAGCAGTTCTTC.

V is TRBV28 and J is TRBJ1-5; a weak D match, TRBD1 (5 bases). Germline V gives CDR1 MDHEN, CDR2 SYDVKM. The CDR3 length is 15 residues. Trimming cost V 3 bases and J 5 bases, with 14 bases left between them. Here the CDR3 DNA reads TGTGCCAGCAGTTTGGGATCAGGGTCGGATCAGCCCCAGCATTTT. The encoded protein is CASSLGSGSDQPQHF.

The chain links TRBV16 to TRBJ2-3; 10 positions match TRBD2. V was clipped by 2 bases and J by 6 bases; unmatched bases: 11. Germline CDR1 and CDR2: KGHSY and FQNENV. The CDR3 has 17 residues. CDR3 in amino acids: CASSQPLGAGGVDTQYF. CDR3 coding DNA: TGTGCCAGCAGCCAACCCCTAGGAGCGGGGGGGGTCGATACGCAGTATTTT. The full variable domain, rest sourced from reference TRBV16 and TRBJ2-3, is GEEVAQTPKHLVRGEGQKAKLYCAPIKGHSYVFWYQQVLKNEFKFLISFQNENVFDETGMPKERFSAKCLPNSPCSLEIQATKLEDSAVYFCASSQPLGAGGVDTQYFGPGTRLTVL.

The rearrangement links TRBV28 to TRBJ1-3; perhaps TRBD1 as D (6 bases). Germline V gene lookup returns CDR1 MDHEN and CDR2 SYDVKM. CDR3 size: 14 residues. V shed 4 bases and J shed 3 bases, with 10 bases lying between them. CDR3 nucleotide sequence: TGTGCCAGCAGTTCAGGGACAAGTGGAAACACCATATATTTT. Protein product: CASSSGTSGNTIYF. Based on the CDR3 plus reference TRBV28 and TRBJ1-3, the full variable domain is DVKVTQSSRYLVKRTGEKVFLECVQDMDHENMFWYRQDPGLGLRLIYFSYDVKMKEKGDIPEGYSVSREKKERFSLILESASTNQTSMYLCASSSGTSGNTIYFGEGSWLTVV.

V usage is TRBV6-5 and J usage is TRBJ2-1; 7 nucleotides agree with TRBD1. Per germline, CDR1 MNHEY and CDR2 SVGAGI. The CDR3 is 15 amino acids. J gave up 0 bases and V 5 bases, and 4 bases lay outside the gene matches. For the CDR3, the DNA is TGTGCCAGCAGTCCTAGACAGGGCTCCTACAATGAGCAGTTCTTC. Encoded protein: CASSPRQGSYNEQFF.

The chain is built from TRBV7-9 and TRBJ2-2; TRBD2 aligns across 12 bases. There are 18 residues in the CDR3. Germline V gene data show CDR1 as SEHNR and CDR2 as FQNEAQ (reference sequence). With 0 bases clipped from V and 1 base from J, the junction kept 3 bases outside the gene matches. The CDR3 sequence: CASSLAVLAGGNTGELFF. DNA for the CDR3: TGTGCCAGCAGCTTAGCCGTACTAGCGGGGGGGAACACCGGGGAGCTGTTTTTT.

V and J are TRBV15 and TRBJ1-2; 12 bases agree with TRBD1. The germline V gene encodes CDR1 LNHNV and CDR2 YYDKDF (reference sequence). This CDR3 has 16 amino acids. Trimming at V came to 2 bases and at J to 4 bases, leaving 5 bases not matched to a gene. The CDR3 sequence: CATSRPGTGGSYGYTF. CDR3 sequence (DNA): TGTGCCACCAGCAGACCCGGGACAGGGGGCTCCTATGGCTACACCTTC.

This rearrangement joins TRBV19 to TRBJ2-3; D is perhaps TRBD2 (6 bases). With 6 bases removed from V and 0 bases from J, the gap between germline ends came to 13 bases. The CDR3 has 15 residues. Per germline, CDR1 LNHDA and CDR2 SQIVND (reference sequence). The CDR3 sequence is CASSPIGTSTDTQYF. CDR3 in DNA: TGTGCCAGTAGCCCAATCGGGACTAGCACAGATACGCAGTATTTT.

The chain's CDR3 is CACSGQGGQGGANVLTF. CDR3 DNA: TGTGCCTGCTCCGGACAGGGAGGTCAAGGTGGGGCCAACGTCCTGACTTTC. The V and J genes are TRBV30 and TRBJ2-6, with 8 positions matching TRBD1. The CDR3 runs 17 residues. With 6 bases clipped from V and 3 bases from J, the junction kept 13 bases outside the gene matches. The germline CDR1 and CDR2 sequences are GTSNPN and SVGIG (reference sequence). Looking up the rest from reference TRBV30 and TRBJ2-6 gives the full variable domain: SQTIHQWPATLVQPVGSPLSLECTVEGTSNPNLYWYRQAAGRGLQLLFYSVGIGQISSEVPQNLSASRPQDRQFILSSKKLLLSDSGFYLCACSGQGGQGGANVLTFGAGSRLTVL.

This clone was observed a handful of times. The chain is built from TRBV2 and TRBJ1-4; 9 bases line up with TRBD1. CDR3 length: 15 amino acids. Per the germline V gene, CDR1 is SNHLY and CDR2 is FYNNEI. Losses at the gene ends were 5 bases for V and 8 bases for J; bases not matched to a gene: 9. In nucleotides, the CDR3 is TGTGCCAGCAGTCTCTTACAGGGGGCTTGGGAAAAACTGTTTTTT. Translated, it gives CASSLLQGAWEKLFF. The full variable domain, with the rest looked up from reference TRBV2 and TRBJ1-4, is EPEVTQTPSHQVTQMGQEVILRCVPISNHLYFYWYRQILGQKVEFLVSFYNNEISEKSEIFDDQFSVERPDGSNFTLKIRSTKLEDSAMYFCASSLLQGAWEKLFFGSGTQLSVL.

The chain joins TRBV2 to TRBJ2-3, with TRBD1 identical over 7 bases. The V gene end was trimmed by 8 bases and the J gene end by 3 bases; junction bases not matched to a gene: 11. The CDR3 spans 15 residues. CDR1 SNHLY and CDR2 FYNNEI come from the germline V gene. For the CDR3, the DNA is TGTGCCAGCCCTGGGGCAGGGGGAACAACAGATACGCAGTATTTT. Protein sequence: CASPGAGGTTDTQYF. Looking up the rest from reference TRBV2 and TRBJ2-3 gives the full variable domain: EPEVTQTPSHQVTQMGQEVILRCVPISNHLYFYWYRQILGQKVEFLVSFYNNEISEKSEIFDDQFSVERPDGSNFTLKIRSTKLEDSAMYFCASPGAGGTTDTQYFGPGTRLTVL.

The chain joins TRBV7-8 to TRBJ2-6; no reliable D call. The CDR3 has 16 residues. The germline CDR1 and CDR2 sequences are SGHVS and FQNEAQ. Deletions cut 2 bases from V and 0 bases from J, with 8 bases between. The CDR3 sequence is CASSLMRISGANVLTF. The CDR3 nucleotides are TGTGCCAGCAGCTTAATGCGGATCTCTGGGGCCAACGTCCTGACTTTC.

V usage is TRBV11-2 and J usage is TRBJ1-2, with D unclear. The V gene lost 5 bases and the J gene lost 1 base, with 11 bases spanning the gap. This CDR3 has 14 residues. Per germline, CDR1 SGHAT and CDR2 FQNNGV. CDR3 in amino acids: CASSPGKFNYGYTF. Written as DNA, the CDR3 is TGTGCCAGCAGCCCGGGAAAATTTAACTATGGCTACACCTTC.

This clone is a singleton in its sample. This chain uses TRBV27 with TRBJ2-6; TRBD1 might be the D (5 bases). Germline V gene sequence: CDR1 MNHEY, CDR2 SMNVEV (reference sequence). This CDR3 region has 17 residues. The V end lost 3 bases, the J end lost 1 base, and 13 bases lay between the germline ends. The CDR3 DNA reads TGTGCCAGCAGTTTCCGCGTTCCAGGGTCTGGGGCCAACGTCCTGACTTTC. As protein: CASSFRVPGSGANVLTF.

The V gene is TRBV28, the J gene TRBJ2-7, with 9 bases aligning to TRBD2. Losses at the gene ends were 8 bases for V and 2 bases for J; bases not matched to a gene: 7. CDR3 length equals 14 residues. Germline CDR1 MDHEN, CDR2 SYDVKM. The CDR3 coding sequence is TGTGCCAGCTGTGTTAGCGGGAGAACCTACGAGCAGTACTTC. Its protein is CASCVSGRTYEQYF.

This chain connects TRBV30 to TRBJ2-1; the match to TRBD2 covers 10 bases. With V trimmed by 3 bases and J by 8 bases, 1 base remained unmatched. Germline loops: CDR1 GTSNPN, CDR2 SVGIG (reference sequence). CDR3 length equals 12 residues. CDR3 DNA sequence: TGTGCCTGGAGAGGACTAGCGGATGAGCAGTTCTTC. Residues: CAWRGLADEQFF.

The CDR3 loop is CVSSGADRESLRNTEAFF. The CDR3 bases are TGTGTGTCCAGCGGGGCGGACAGGGAATCTTTAAGGAACACTGAAGCTTTCTTT. The rearrangement links TRBV21-1 to TRBJ1-1; the D call of TRBD1 is as the table states it, not checked on the DNA. TRBV21-1 is a known pseudogene. This CDR3 is 18 amino acids long.

The chain is built from TRBV20-1 and TRBJ1-2; perhaps TRBD1 as D (5 bases). Germline V gene lookup returns CDR1 DFQATT and CDR2 SNEGSKA (reference sequence). The CDR3 covers 11 residues. CDR3 bases: TGCAGGCCGTCAGGGAACTATGGCTACACCTTC. It yields the protein CRPSGNYGYTF.

This chain uses TRBV5-1 with TRBJ2-1; 10 bases fit TRBD2. V lost 3 bases to trimming and J lost 4 bases; unmatched junction nucleotides: 4. From germline, CDR1 is SGHRS and CDR2 YFSETQ. The CDR3 loop spans 15 amino acids. CDR3 sequence (DNA): TGCGCCAGCAGCTCTGCTAGCGGGGGTTACAATGAGCAGTTCTTC. This encodes CASSSASGGYNEQFF.

The CDR3 nucleotides are TGTGCCAGCAGTTACACAGGGATATCTGAAGCTTTCTTT. Residues: CASSYTGISEAFF. The rearrangement links TRBV6-2 or TRBV6-3 to TRBJ1-1, with D maybe TRBD1 (6 bases). Germline loops: CDR1 MNHEY, CDR2 SVGEGT. V was shortened by 2 bases and J by 6 bases, with 10 bases between the two germline ends. CDR3 length: 13 residues.

This clone has a handful of counts. Here the CDR3 reads CAIYLANTGELFF. The CDR3 DNA follows: TGTGCCATTTACTTAGCCAACACCGGGGAGCTGTTTTTT. The V call is TRBV7-9, the J call TRBJ2-2, with no clear D. Trimming took 10 bases from V and 2 from J, leaving 11 bases between them. Germline CDR1 reads SEHNR; CDR2 reads FQNEAQ (reference sequence). The CDR3 length is 13 residues.

The rearrangement uses TRBV28 and TRBJ2-7; D is ambiguous. The V end lost 6 bases, the J end lost 2 bases, and 5 bases lay between the germline ends. Looked up from germline, CDR1 is MDHEN and CDR2 is SYDVKM. CDR3 size: 11 residues. The CDR3 spells CASRSTYEQYF. The CDR3 nucleotides are TGTGCCAGCAGGAGTACCTACGAGCAGTACTTC.

The gene calls are TRBV6-5 and TRBJ2-7; possibly TRBD1 for D (5 bases). This CDR3 spans 13 amino acids. The V gene lost 4 bases and the J gene lost 5 bases, with 12 bases spanning the gap. The germline CDR1 and CDR2 sequences are MNHEY and SVGAGI. The CDR3 is CASSLRGTHEQYF. The CDR3 DNA sequence: TGTGCCAGCAGTTTAAGGGGAACCCACGAGCAGTACTTC.

The CDR3 is CASSLRGGLSGRASEQFF. The CDR3, as DNA: TGTGCCAGCAGCTTAAGGGGGGGCCTTAGCGGGAGGGCGAGTGAGCAGTTCTTC. This sequence joins TRBV11-2 and TRBJ2-1, with 11 bases lining up with TRBD2. The CDR3 covers 18 residues. The trim removed 2 bases at V and 9 bases at J, leaving 15 bases unmatched. Per the germline V gene, CDR1 is SGHAT and CDR2 is FQNNGV.

The chain links TRBV4-1 to TRBJ1-4, with D possibly being TRBD1 (5 bases). Germline assignment: CDR1 MGHRA and CDR2 YSYEKL. The CDR3 totals 18 residues. V was pared by 3 bases and J by 0 bases, with 17 bases between. CDR3 sequence (DNA): TGCGCCAGCAGCCACCCCAGCCACCAACAGGCAACTAATGAAAAACTGTTTTTT. Protein sequence: CASSHPSHQQATNEKLFF.

This clone was detected only once. The V gene is TRBV9, the J gene TRBJ2-7, with 8 bases aligning to TRBD1. The V gene end was trimmed by 0 bases and the J gene end by 7 bases; junction bases not matched to a gene: 9. The CDR3 has 15 residues. The germline V gene has CDR1 SGDLS and CDR2 YYNGEE. Here the CDR3 DNA reads TGTGCCAGCAGCGTAGGGGTTCAGGGGGCAGAAGAGCAGTACTTC. This translates into CASSVGVQGAEEQYF.

This clone was counted once. The chain combines TRBV5-5 with TRBJ2-5; D remains ambiguous. Trimming removed 1 base from V and 1 base from J, with 11 bases in between. The CDR3 spans 15 residues. Germline loops: CDR1 SGHKS, CDR2 YYEKEE (reference sequence). This CDR3 is CASSLYPGTQETQYF. The CDR3 DNA follows: TGTGCCAGCAGCTTGTATCCGGGTACCCAAGAGACCCAGTACTTC.

The chain links TRBV7-9 to TRBJ2-5; possible D gene TRBD2, 6 bases. This CDR3 comprises 14 residues. Germline CDR1 SEHNR, CDR2 FQNEAQ (reference sequence). Trimming shortened V by 5 bases and J by 1 base, and 11 bases separated the two germline ends. CDR3 in amino acids: CASSLQGGQETQYF. For the CDR3, the DNA is TGTGCCAGCAGCCTCCAGGGAGGCCAAGAGACCCAGTACTTC. Complete variable domain (other parts from reference TRBV7-9 and TRBJ2-5): DTGVSQNPRHKITKRGQNVTFRCDPISEHNRLYWYRQTLGQGPEFLTYFQNEAQLEKSRLLSDRFSAERPKGSFSTLEIQRTEQGDSAMYLCASSLQGGQETQYFGPGTRLLVL.